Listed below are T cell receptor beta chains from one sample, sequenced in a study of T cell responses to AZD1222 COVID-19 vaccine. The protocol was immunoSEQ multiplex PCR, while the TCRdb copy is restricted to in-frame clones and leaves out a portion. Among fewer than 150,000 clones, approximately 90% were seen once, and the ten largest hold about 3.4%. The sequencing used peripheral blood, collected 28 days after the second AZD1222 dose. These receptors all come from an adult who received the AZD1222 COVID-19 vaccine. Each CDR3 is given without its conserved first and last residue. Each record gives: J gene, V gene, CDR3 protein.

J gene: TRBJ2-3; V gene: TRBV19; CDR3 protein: ASSTRQGFSTDTQY
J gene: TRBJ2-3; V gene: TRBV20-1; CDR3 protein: SASGLAGVVDTQY
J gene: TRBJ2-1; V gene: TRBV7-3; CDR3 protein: ASSLVGLDNEQF
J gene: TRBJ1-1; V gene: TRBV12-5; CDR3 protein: ASGLQHNTEAF
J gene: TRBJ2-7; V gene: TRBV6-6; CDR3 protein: ASSYPPWTSRGEQY
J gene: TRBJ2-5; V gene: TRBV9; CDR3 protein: ASSVMGQETQY
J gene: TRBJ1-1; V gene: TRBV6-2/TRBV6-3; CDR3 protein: ASSRRTLNTEAF
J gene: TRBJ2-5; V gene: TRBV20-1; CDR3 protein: SASGYGAGSQETQY
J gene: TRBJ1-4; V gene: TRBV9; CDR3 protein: ASSPTGGRAEKLF
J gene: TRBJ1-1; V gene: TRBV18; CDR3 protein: ASSPPRQGTDTEAF
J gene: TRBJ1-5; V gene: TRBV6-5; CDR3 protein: ASSPTGVNQPQH
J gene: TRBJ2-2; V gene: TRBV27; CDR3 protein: ASSYGVAELF
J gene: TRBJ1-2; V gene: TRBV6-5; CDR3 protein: ASSFGTGVGYT
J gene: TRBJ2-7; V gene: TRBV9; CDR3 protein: ASSEGSQGYEQY
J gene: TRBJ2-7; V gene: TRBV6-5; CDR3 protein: ASSRTRGIYEQY
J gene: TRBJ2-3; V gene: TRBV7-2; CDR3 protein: ASSQGSHTDTQY
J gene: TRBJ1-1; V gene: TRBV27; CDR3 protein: ASSPIGGPTVLAEAF
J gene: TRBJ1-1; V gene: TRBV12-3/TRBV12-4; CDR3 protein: ASSLKGGTGGF
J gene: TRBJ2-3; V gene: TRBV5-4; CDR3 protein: ASSVTSGSWNTQY
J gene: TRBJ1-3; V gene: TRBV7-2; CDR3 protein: ASSFPGNTIY
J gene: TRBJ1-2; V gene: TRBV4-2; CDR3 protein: ASSQEGTGVGYT
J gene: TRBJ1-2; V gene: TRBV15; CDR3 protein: ATSRKLGQGYHGYT
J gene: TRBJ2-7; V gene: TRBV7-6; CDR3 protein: ASSHSYEQY
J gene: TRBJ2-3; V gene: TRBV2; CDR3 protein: ASSGRGAWDTQY
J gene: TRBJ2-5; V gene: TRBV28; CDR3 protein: ASSYSSGRKETQY
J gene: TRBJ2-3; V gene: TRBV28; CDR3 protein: ASSLVGKGLAQY
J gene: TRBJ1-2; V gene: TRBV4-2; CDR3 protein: ASSQVGAGTYGYT
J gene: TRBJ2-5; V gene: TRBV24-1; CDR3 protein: ATSAWTGEETQY
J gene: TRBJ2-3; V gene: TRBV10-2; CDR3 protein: ATGAGGADTQY
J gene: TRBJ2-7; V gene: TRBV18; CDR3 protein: ASSPQREVSYEQY
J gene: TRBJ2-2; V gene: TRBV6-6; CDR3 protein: ASSKTGTSITGELF
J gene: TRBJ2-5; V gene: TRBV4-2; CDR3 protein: ASSQEVRDSETQY
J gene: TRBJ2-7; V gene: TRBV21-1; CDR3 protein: ASSKVASAYEQY
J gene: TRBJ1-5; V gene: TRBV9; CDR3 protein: ASSPGDRGGNQPQH
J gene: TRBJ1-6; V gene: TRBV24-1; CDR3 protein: ATSAGQVNSPLH
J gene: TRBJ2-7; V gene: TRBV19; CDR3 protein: ASSIGTGKYEQY
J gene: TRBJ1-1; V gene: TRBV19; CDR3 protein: ASSIKREAF
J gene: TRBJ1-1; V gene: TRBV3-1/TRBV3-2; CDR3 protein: ASSQVRATLLNTEAF
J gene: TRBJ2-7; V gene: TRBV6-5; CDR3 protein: ASKGGPSNEQY
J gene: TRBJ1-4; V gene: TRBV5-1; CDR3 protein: ASKQGANEKLF
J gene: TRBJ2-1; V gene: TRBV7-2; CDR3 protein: ASSLEVSSDEQF
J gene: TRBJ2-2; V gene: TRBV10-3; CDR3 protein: AIRVQGATGELF
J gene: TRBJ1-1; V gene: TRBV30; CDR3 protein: AWEPGTVEAF
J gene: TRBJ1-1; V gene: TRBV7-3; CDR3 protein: ASSPSDLGGAF